This TCR beta chain was profiled in a study of a mutant IDH1 vaccine in newly diagnosed glioma. Study as a whole: It was radiotherapy, temozolomide, or both that patients received previously, with most receiving both.

The CDR3 is 13 residues long. Trimming pared 4 bases from V and 4 bases from J, leaving 10 bases between. The germline V gene has CDR1 GTSNPN and CDR2 SVGIG (reference sequence). The time point is: week 35, safety follow-up. All doses held 300 ug of mutant IDH1 20-mer peptide, with topical imiquimod. Note on this clone: Its target is unknown.

TCRdb's table, derived via immunoSEQ multiplex PCR, lists solely in-frame clones and lacks some. In the table there are 68,000 or so clones, almost 85% of which are singletons. The chain couples TRBV30 to TRBJ1-4, with D hard to call. The sample was PBMCs, taken from a glioma patient whose treatment included an IDH1 peptide vaccine. This receptor was obtained from a man aged 18 to 30 with glioma. The CDR3 is CAWNLAYNEKLFF. The DNA for the CDR3 is TGTGCCTGGAATTTAGCCTATAATGAAAAACTGTTTTTT. The full variable domain, with the rest looked up from reference TRBV30 and TRBJ1-4, is SQTIHQWPATLVQPVGSPLSLECTVEGTSNPNLYWYRQAAGRGLQLLFYSVGIGQISSEVPQNLSASRPQDRQFILSSKKLLLSDSGFYLCAWNLAYNEKLFFGSGTQLSVL.